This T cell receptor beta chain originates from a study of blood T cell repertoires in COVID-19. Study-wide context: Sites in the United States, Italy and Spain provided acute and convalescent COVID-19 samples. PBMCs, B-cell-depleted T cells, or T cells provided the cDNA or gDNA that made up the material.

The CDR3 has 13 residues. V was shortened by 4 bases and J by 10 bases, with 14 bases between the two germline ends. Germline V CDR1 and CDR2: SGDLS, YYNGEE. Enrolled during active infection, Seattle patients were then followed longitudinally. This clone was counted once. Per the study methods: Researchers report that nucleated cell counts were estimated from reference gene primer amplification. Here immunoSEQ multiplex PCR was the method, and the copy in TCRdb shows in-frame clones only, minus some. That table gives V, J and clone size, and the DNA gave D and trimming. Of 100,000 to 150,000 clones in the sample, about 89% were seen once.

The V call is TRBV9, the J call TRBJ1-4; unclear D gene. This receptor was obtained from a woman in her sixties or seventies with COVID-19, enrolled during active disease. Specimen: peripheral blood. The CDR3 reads CASSTRRAGKLFF. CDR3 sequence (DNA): TGTGCCAGCAGCACTCGGAGGGCCGGAAAACTGTTTTTT.